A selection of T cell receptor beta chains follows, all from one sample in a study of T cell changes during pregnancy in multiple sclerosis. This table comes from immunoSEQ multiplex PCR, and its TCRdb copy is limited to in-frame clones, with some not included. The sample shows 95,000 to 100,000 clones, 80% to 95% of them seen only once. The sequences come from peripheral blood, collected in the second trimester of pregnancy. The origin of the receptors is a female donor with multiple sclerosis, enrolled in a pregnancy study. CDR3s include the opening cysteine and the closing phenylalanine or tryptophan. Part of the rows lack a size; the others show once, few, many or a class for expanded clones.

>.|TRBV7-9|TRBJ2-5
CASSFGGRVFETQYF
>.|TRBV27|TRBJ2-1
CASSSLLSGGSYNEQFF
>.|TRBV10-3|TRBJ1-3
CAISRGIENTIYF
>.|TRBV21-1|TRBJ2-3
CASSKALKTDTQYF
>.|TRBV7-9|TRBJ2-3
CASSPETDTQYF
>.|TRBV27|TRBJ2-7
CASSLGTGGDEQYF
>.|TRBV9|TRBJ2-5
CASSVGLASQPYGETQYF
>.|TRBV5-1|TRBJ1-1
CASSLAGRGTEAFF
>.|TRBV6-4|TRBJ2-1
CASSPLAGDHNEQFF
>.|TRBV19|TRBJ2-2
CASRLAVAGELFF
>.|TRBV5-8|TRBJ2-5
CASSLRYQETQYF
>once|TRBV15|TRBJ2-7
CATQISPGQGSYEQYF
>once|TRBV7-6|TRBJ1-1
CASSLGTNGNTEAFF
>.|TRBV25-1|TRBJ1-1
CASRIYTGTEAFF
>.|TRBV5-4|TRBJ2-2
CASSHVQGAPTGELFF
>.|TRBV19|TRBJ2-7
CASSATGDEQYF
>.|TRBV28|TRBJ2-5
CASRGRGSAGTQYF
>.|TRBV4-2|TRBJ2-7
CASSQEEGTGAYEQYF
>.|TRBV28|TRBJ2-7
CASSSQVGLYEQYF
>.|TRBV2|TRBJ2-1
CASRGGASGRALQFF
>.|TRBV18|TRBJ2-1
CASVTGGNEQFF
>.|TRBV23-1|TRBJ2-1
CASSHPWTLADLYNEQFF
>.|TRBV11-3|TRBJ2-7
CASSLGPSGLYEQYF
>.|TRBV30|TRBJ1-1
CAWSSGRDTEAFF
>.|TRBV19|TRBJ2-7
CASSGRTYEQYF
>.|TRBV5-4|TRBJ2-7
CASSLAGFYEQYF
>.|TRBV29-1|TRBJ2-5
CSGGVAGLGETQYF
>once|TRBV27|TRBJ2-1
CASSRTSGLSYNEQFF
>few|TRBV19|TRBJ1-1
CASSMGPTEAFF
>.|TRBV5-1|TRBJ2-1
CASSLAGTSYEQFF
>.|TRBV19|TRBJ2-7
CASSIGSGGYEQYF
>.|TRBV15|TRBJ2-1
CASSTPGTQQFF
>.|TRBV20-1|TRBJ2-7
CSAGHFEQYF
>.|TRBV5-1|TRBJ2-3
CASSLGQQDTQYF
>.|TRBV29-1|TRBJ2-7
CSVATGALHEQYF
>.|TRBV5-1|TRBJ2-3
CASSLDRGDTDTQYF
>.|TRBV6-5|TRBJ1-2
CASSRRGYGYTF
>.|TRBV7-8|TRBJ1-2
CASSLARGHGYTF
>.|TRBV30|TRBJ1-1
CAWRGTGNTEAFF
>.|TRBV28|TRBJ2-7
CASYTPRGPGRLYEQYF
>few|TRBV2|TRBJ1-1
CASSELLTYGAFF
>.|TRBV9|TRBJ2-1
CASSVSGRSYNEQFF
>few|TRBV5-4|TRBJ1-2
CASSWTGGGYTF
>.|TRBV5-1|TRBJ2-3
CASSPGLAGGRESTDTQYF
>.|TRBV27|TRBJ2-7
CASSVGTLNLGEQYF
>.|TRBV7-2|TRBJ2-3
CASSFEGVITDTQYF
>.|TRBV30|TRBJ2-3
CAWERVTQYF
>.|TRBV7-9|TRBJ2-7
CASRKGQLYEQYF
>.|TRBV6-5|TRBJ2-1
CASSRLAGTPDEQFF
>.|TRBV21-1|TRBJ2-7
CASSKAPVLSYEQYF
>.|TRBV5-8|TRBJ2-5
CASKTQYF
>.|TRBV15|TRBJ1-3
CATSRDLASGNTIYF
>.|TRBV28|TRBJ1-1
CASSSLGRAGVTEAFF
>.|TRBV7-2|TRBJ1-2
CASSPGTALNYGYTF
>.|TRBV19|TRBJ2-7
CASSPPTRAGSSYEQYF
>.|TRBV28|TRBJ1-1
CASSRTGMNTEAFF
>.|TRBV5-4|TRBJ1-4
CASSPPNNEKLFF